Listed below are T cell receptor beta chains from one sample, sequenced in a study of cytomegalovirus exposure and HLA in healthy donors. Here immunoSEQ multiplex PCR was the method, and the copy in TCRdb shows in-frame clones only, minus some. Among under 250,000 clones, roughly 85% were seen once, and the ten largest hold approximately 4.7%. The sample consisted of PBMCs. The receptors stem from a woman aged 25 to 39 in good health and CMV-seropositive. Both conserved end residues are part of each CDR3. The D gene is left open where the match is weak. The size entry is marked missing in some rows and otherwise reads once, few, many or a size class.

j_call d_call clone_size v_call cdr3_nt cdr3_aa
TRBJ2-5 . few TRBV7-6 TGTGCCAGCAGCTTTCCCGGGGGGACCCAGTACTTC CASSFPGGTQYF
TRBJ2-7 . . TRBV14 TGTGCCAGCAGCCGCTATGTCGGCGAGCAGTACTTC CASSRYVGEQYF
TRBJ2-7 TRBD1 . TRBV4-1 TGCGCCAGCAGCCATGGACAGGGATTCTCCTACGAGCAGTACTTC CASSHGQGFSYEQYF
TRBJ2-2 TRBD2 . TRBV11-2 TGTGCCAGCAGCCCTGGGACTAGCGGGGGTTCCGGGGAGCTGTTTTTT CASSPGTSGGSGELFF
TRBJ1-6 . . TRBV9 TGTGCCAGCAGCGTAGAGGAGGGGCGCGGAAATTCACCCCTCCACTTT CASSVEEGRGNSPLHF
TRBJ2-7 TRBD1 . TRBV13 TGTGCCAGCAGCTTAGGGGGACAGGGGAACGAGCAGTACTTC CASSLGGQGNEQYF
TRBJ1-2 TRBD1 few TRBV2 TGTGCCAGCAGTTCGGACAGGGCAAACTATGGCTACACCTTC CASSSDRANYGYTF
TRBJ2-1 TRBD1 . TRBV6-5 TGTGCCAGCAGTACTGGACAGGGTCCCTACAATGAGCAGTTCTTC CASSTGQGPYNEQFF
TRBJ1-5 . . TRBV7-8 TGTGCCAGCAGCTTAGGGTTTGGGGGGAATCAGCCCCAGCATTTT CASSLGFGGNQPQHF
TRBJ2-7 . . TRBV7-2 TGTGCCAGCAGCTTCCTCGCTTCGGTTAACGAGCAGTACTTC CASSFLASVNEQYF
TRBJ2-7 . . TRBV27 TGTGCCAGCAGTTTTTTAGGCAGGGACTACGAGCAGTACTTC CASSFLGRDYEQYF
TRBJ1-2 TRBD1 . TRBV11-2 TGTGCCAGCAGCTCGCGGACAGGAATTAGCTATGGCTACACCTTC CASSSRTGISYGYTF
TRBJ2-1 TRBD2 . TRBV6-1 TGTGCCAGCAGTGTACTAGCGGGAGGAGGGAATGAGCAGTTCTTC CASSVLAGGGNEQFF
TRBJ2-1 . . TRBV6-5 TGTGCCAGCAGTCCTAGCAGCGAGCAGTTCTTC CASSPSSEQFF
TRBJ2-7 TRBD1 . TRBV4-1 TGCGCCAGCAGCCAAGGACAGGGTGACGAGCAGTACTTC CASSQGQGDEQYF
TRBJ1-1 . few TRBV7-8 TGTGCCAGCAGCCACCGGAGGATACTGAACACTGAAGCTTTCTTT CASSHRRILNTEAFF
TRBJ2-1 TRBD2 . TRBV4-1 TGCGCCAGCAGCCCCTCTTTGACTAGCGAGAATGAGCAGTTCTTC CASSPSLTSENEQFF